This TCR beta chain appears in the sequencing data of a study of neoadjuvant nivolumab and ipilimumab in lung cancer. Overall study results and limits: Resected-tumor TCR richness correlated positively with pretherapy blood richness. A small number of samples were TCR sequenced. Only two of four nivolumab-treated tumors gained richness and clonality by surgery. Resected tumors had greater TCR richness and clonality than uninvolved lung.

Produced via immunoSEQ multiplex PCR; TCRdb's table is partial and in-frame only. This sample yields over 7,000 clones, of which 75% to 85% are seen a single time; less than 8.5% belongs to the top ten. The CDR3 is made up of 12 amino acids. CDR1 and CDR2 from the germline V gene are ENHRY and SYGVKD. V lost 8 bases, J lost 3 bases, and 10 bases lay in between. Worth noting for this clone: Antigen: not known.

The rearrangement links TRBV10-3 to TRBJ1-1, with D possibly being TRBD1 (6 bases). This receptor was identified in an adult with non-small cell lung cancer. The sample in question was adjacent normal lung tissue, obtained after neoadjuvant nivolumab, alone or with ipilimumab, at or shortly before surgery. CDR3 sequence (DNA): TGTGCCATCCAGGGGCCTGACACTGAAGCTTTCTTT. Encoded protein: CAIQGPDTEAFF.